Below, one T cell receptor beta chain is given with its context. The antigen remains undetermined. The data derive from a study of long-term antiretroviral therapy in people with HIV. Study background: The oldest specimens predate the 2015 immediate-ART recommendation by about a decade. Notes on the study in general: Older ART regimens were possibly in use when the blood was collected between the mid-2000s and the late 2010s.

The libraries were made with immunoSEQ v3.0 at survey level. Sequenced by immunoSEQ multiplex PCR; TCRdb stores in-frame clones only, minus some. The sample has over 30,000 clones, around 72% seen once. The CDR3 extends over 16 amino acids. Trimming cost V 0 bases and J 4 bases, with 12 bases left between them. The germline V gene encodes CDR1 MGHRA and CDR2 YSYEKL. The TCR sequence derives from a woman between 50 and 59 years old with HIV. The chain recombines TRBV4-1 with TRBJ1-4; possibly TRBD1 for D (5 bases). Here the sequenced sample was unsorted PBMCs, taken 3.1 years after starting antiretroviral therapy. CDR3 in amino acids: CASSQEGGRVNEKLFF. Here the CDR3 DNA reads TGCGCCAGCAGCCAAGAGGGTGGCAGGGTTAATGAAAAACTGTTTTTT.